These 28 T cell receptor beta chains came from one sample sequenced in a study of blood T cell repertoires in COVID-19. The assay was immunoSEQ multiplex PCR, and TCRdb's table has in-frame clones only and misses some. The sample records more than 95,000 clones, 81% being singletons. The sample consisted of peripheral blood. Receptors originate from a woman aged 70-85 years with acute or convalescent COVID-19.

The gene calls are TRBV19 and TRBJ1-3; D is perhaps TRBD1 (6 bases). CDR3 length: 15 residues. The germline V gene has CDR1 LNHDA and CDR2 SQIVND (reference sequence). V dropped 3 bases and J dropped 0 bases, with 9 bases sitting between them. This CDR3 is CASSIGQTSGNTIYF. CDR3 nucleotides: TGTGCCAGTAGTATTGGACAGACCTCTGGAAACACCATATATTTT.

The chain combines TRBV30 with TRBJ2-1; no firm D call. This CDR3 is built from 11 residues. Deletions cut 4 bases from V and 2 bases from J, with 3 bases between. Germline CDR1 and CDR2: GTSNPN and SVGIG (reference sequence). The CDR3 DNA sequence: TGTGCCTGGACAGCCTACAATGAGCAGTTCTTC. Translation gives CAWTAYNEQFF.

The chain joins TRBV4-3 to TRBJ2-2, with D perhaps TRBD1 (5 bases). Per the germline V gene, CDR1 is LGHNA and CDR2 is YSLEER. V shed 0 bases and J shed 0 bases, with 14 bases lying between them. The CDR3 has 18 amino acids. This CDR3 reads CASSQEPNKGTNTGELFF. CDR3 DNA: TGCGCCAGCAGCCAAGAGCCGAACAAGGGGACGAACACCGGGGAGCTGTTTTTT.

This chain connects TRBV3-1 (or the pseudogene TRBV3-2) to TRBJ1-6; D not resolved. Looked up from germline, CDR1 is LGHDT and CDR2 is YNNKEL (reference sequence). This CDR3 region has 15 residues. The V end was cut by 5 bases, the J end by 1 base, with 9 bases between. CDR3 amino acids: CASSVRGSYNSPLHF. The CDR3 nucleotides read TGTGCCAGCAGCGTACGAGGGTCCTATAATTCACCCCTCCACTTT.

This clone was detected once. The chain combines TRBV11-3 with TRBJ2-5, with 8 bases identical to TRBD2. In germline, CDR1 is SGHNT, CDR2 YENEEA. Trimming removed 5 bases from V and 3 bases from J; junction bases left unmatched: 8. The CDR3 is 15 residues long. CDR3 region: CASSRGTRGEETQYF. CDR3 nucleotides: TGTGCCAGCAGCCGCGGGACTAGGGGCGAAGAGACCCAGTACTTC.

The rearrangement uses TRBV5-6 and TRBJ2-5; D perhaps matches TRBD1 (6 bases). The CDR3 loop spans 17 amino acids. V lost 4 bases and J 5 bases, leaving 24 bases between the germline ends. Germline CDR1 reads SGHDT; CDR2 reads YYEEEE. CDR3 loop: CASSISTQGLHGETQYF. The CDR3 nucleotides are TGTGCCAGCAGCATCTCAACCCAGGGGTTGCATGGGGAGACCCAGTACTTC. The whole variable domain, filled in from reference TRBV5-6 and TRBJ2-5, reads DAGVTQSPTHLIKTRGQQVTLRCSPKSGHDTVSWYQQALGQGPQFIFQYYEEEERQRGNFPDRFSGHQFPNYSSELNVNALLLGDSALYLCASSISTQGLHGETQYFGPGTRLLVL.

The J gene is TRBJ2-5, the V gene TRBV11-2, with 11 positions matching TRBD2. The V gene end was trimmed by 6 bases and the J gene end by 4 bases; junction bases not matched to a gene: 4. The CDR3 extends over 14 amino acids. Germline CDR1 reads SGHAT; CDR2 reads FQNNGV. CDR3 sequence reads: CASRRLAGTETQYF. In DNA form, the CDR3 reads TGTGCCAGCAGACGACTAGCGGGGACAGAGACCCAGTACTTC.

The sample holds one count of this clone. This chain connects TRBV7-2 to TRBJ2-7; the D gene is possibly TRBD2 (5 bases). Trimming removed 3 bases from V and 2 bases from J, with 8 bases in between. The CDR3 is made up of 13 amino acids. Germline CDR1 SGHTA, CDR2 FQGNSA. CDR3 sequence: CASSLTTTYEQYF. CDR3 nucleotide sequence: TGTGCCAGCAGCTTGACTACCACCTACGAGCAGTACTTC. Drawing the rest from reference TRBV7-2 and TRBJ2-7, the complete variable domain is GAGVSQSPSNKVTEKGKDVELRCDPISGHTALYWYRQSLGQGLEFLIYFQGNSAPDKSGLPSDRFSAERTGGSVSTLTIQRTQQEDSAVYLCASSLTTTYEQYFGPGTRLTVT.

The chain is built from TRBV19 and TRBJ2-5; TRBD2 is a possible D gene (5 bases). Germline values: CDR1 LNHDA, CDR2 SQIVND (reference sequence). This CDR3 comprises 14 residues. The V end lost 5 bases, the J end lost 2 bases, and 12 bases lay between the germline ends. The DNA of the CDR3 is TGTGCCAGTAGTTTCCGGAGGTCACAAGAGACCCAGTACTTC. It encodes CASSFRRSQETQYF.

The chain couples TRBV2 to TRBJ2-3; D unresolved. Germline V gene data show CDR1 as SNHLY and CDR2 as FYNNEI. The CDR3 length is 12 residues. The V and J ends lost 6 bases and 4 bases respectively, with 8 bases between them. CDR3 DNA: TGTGCCAGCAGGCTAGAGGCAGATACGCAGTATTTT. It is translated as CASRLEADTQYF.

The rearrangement links TRBV7-9 to TRBJ2-1, with 8 bases aligning to TRBD2. The CDR3 has 19 amino acids. Germline-derived CDR1 and CDR2 are SEHNR and FQNEAQ (reference sequence). Trimming took 4 bases from V and 5 from J; bases not matched to a gene: 19. The CDR3 loop reads CASSSTVGGGTKDHNEQFF. In nucleotides, the CDR3 is TGTGCCAGCAGCTCCACAGTGGGCGGGGGGACGAAGGACCACAATGAGCAGTTCTTC. Filled out from reference TRBV7-9 and TRBJ2-1, the complete variable domain reads DTGVSQNPRHKITKRGQNVTFRCDPISEHNRLYWYRQTLGQGPEFLTYFQNEAQLEKSRLLSDRFSAERPKGSFSTLEIQRTEQGDSAMYLCASSSTVGGGTKDHNEQFFGPGTRLTVL.

This chain links TRBV5-4 with TRBJ2-1; TRBD2 agrees at 7 bases. The CDR3 spans 14 residues. J lost 4 bases, V lost 1 base, and 2 bases had no gene match. The germline V gene encodes CDR1 SGHNT and CDR2 YYREEE (reference sequence). DNA for the CDR3: TGTGCCAGCAGCTTGTACGGGGGGTACAATGAGCAGTTCTTC. This codes for CASSLYGGYNEQFF.

This chain links TRBV23-1 with TRBJ1-4, with D perhaps TRBD1 (6 bases). TRBV23-1 is labeled an ORF, and its function is uncertain. Trimming shortened V by 4 bases and J by 4 bases, and 10 bases separated the two germline ends. The CDR3 is 14 amino acids. In DNA, the CDR3 is TGCGCCAGCAGTCCCGGGACATTTAATGAAAAACTGTTTTTT. Translation gives CASSPGTFNEKLFF.

The chain links TRBV9 to TRBJ2-5; 8 nucleotides match TRBD1. The V segment lost 4 bases and the J segment 1 base; nucleotides outside the gene matches: 9. CDR1 is SGDLS, CDR2 YYNGEE, per germline. The CDR3 covers 16 residues. CDR3 bases: TGTGCCAGCAGCATCGACAGGGGCGCGGTCCAAGAGACCCAGTACTTC. This gives the protein CASSIDRGAVQETQYF.

The chain employs TRBV3-1 (or the pseudogene TRBV3-2) and TRBJ1-6; the D gene is possibly TRBD1 (5 bases). V lost 1 base and J lost 7, with 14 bases in between. This CDR3 region has 16 residues. CDR1 LGHDT and CDR2 YNNKEL come from the germline V gene (reference sequence). The CDR3 DNA reads as TGTGCCAGCAGCCAAGCCGGACACCGGGTCAATTCACCCCTCCACTTT. This sequence encodes CASSQAGHRVNSPLHF.

The chain couples TRBV19 to TRBJ1-1; a possible D gene is TRBD1 (5 bases). V lost 1 base and J 1 base, leaving 10 bases between the germline ends. This CDR3 has 15 amino acids. CDR1 is LNHDA and CDR2 is SQIVND in the germline V gene (reference sequence). The CDR3 nucleotides are TGTGCCAGTAGTATAGTACGACAGTGGAACACTGAAGCTTTCTTT. Its protein product is CASSIVRQWNTEAFF.

The rearrangement links TRBV28 to TRBJ2-1; 8 bases are a match to TRBD2. After removal of 6 bases from V and 0 bases from J, the junction contained 7 bases not matched to a gene. CDR3 length: 16 residues. Germline CDR1 MDHEN, CDR2 SYDVKM. CDR3 loop: CASRHGGGSSYNEQFF. CDR3 DNA: TGTGCCAGCAGGCACGGCGGGGGGAGCTCCTACAATGAGCAGTTCTTC. Full variable domain (rest looked up from reference TRBV28 and TRBJ2-1): DVKVTQSSRYLVKRTGEKVFLECVQDMDHENMFWYRQDPGLGLRLIYFSYDVKMKEKGDIPEGYSVSREKKERFSLILESASTNQTSMYLCASRHGGGSSYNEQFFGPGTRLTVL.

The chain combines TRBV11-3 with TRBJ2-6; 7 bases line up with TRBD2. The CDR3 runs 15 residues. Germline CDR1 SGHNT, CDR2 YENEEA. After removal of 5 bases from V and 1 base from J, the junction contained 2 bases not matched to a gene. The CDR3 DNA is TGTGCCAGCAGCCTCGGGGGGTCTGGGGCCAACGTCCTGACTTTC. Its translation is CASSLGGSGANVLTF. The whole variable domain, filled in from reference TRBV11-3 and TRBJ2-6, reads EAGVVQSPRYKIIEKKQPVAFWCNPISGHNTLYWYLQNLGQGPELLIRYENEEAVDDSQLPKDRFSAERLKGVDSTLKIQPAELGDSAVYLCASSLGGSGANVLTFGAGSRLTVL.

V gene TRBV7-2 combines with J gene TRBJ1-2, with D unresolved. Trimming cost V 1 base and J 4 bases, with 7 bases left between them. Germline loops: CDR1 SGHTA, CDR2 FQGNSA. This CDR3 is 13 amino acids long. The CDR3 bases are TGTGCCAGCAGCTTAGGGGGAGCCTATGGCTACACCTTC. It yields the protein CASSLGGAYGYTF.

This clone was detected only once. The chain has TRBV9 and TRBJ2-1, with a weak D call TRBD2 (5 bases). Per the germline V gene, CDR1 is SGDLS and CDR2 is YYNGEE. Trimming cost V 3 bases and J 0 bases, with 10 bases left between them. This CDR3 is built from 15 residues. The CDR3 loop is CASSGVATSYNEQFF. CDR3 nucleotides: TGTGCCAGCAGCGGGGTAGCGACCTCCTACAATGAGCAGTTCTTC.

This sequence joins TRBV29-1 and TRBJ2-1; 7 nucleotides match TRBD1. The germline CDR1 and CDR2 sequences are SQVTM and ANQGSEA. The CDR3 runs to 14 residues. Trimming took 6 bases from V and 8 from J; bases not matched to a gene: 13. The chain's CDR3 is CSVAPDRDYHEQFF. The CDR3 DNA reads as TGCAGCGTCGCCCCTGACAGGGATTACCATGAGCAGTTCTTC.

The chain links TRBV6-5 to TRBJ1-1, with 9 bases matching TRBD1. J gave up 11 bases and V 6 bases, and 10 bases lay outside the gene matches. In germline, CDR1 is MNHEY, CDR2 SVGAGI. The CDR3 extends over 13 amino acids. CDR3 nucleotides: TGTGCCAGCAGCCCCTCGGACAGGGGATATGCTTTCTTT. As protein: CASSPSDRGYAFF.

The rearrangement links TRBV19 to TRBJ1-1; 7 nucleotides line up with TRBD1. The J segment lost 4 bases and the V segment lost 3 bases, leaving 8 bases of the junction unmatched. This CDR3 spans 15 amino acids. The V gene's germline CDR1 is LNHDA and CDR2 SQIVND (reference sequence). CDR3 nucleotides: TGTGCCAGTAGTATGATGGCAGGGGGAGGCACTGAAGCTTTCTTT. Its translation is CASSMMAGGGTEAFF.

CDR3 residues: CASSYSAQGTSPLHF. The DNA of the CDR3 is TGTGCCAGCAGTTACTCGGCGCAGGGAACTTCACCCCTCCACTTT. The V gene is TRBV6-6, the J gene TRBJ1-6, with D possibly TRBD1 on 5 matching bases. CDR1 and CDR2 from the germline V gene are MNHNY and SVGAGI (reference sequence). Trimming stripped 0 bases from V and 9 bases from J, with 12 bases between. This CDR3 has 15 amino acids.

The chain uses TRBV7-9 and TRBJ1-2; TRBD1 aligns across 7 bases. The CDR3 is 15 residues long. Germline CDR1 SEHNR, CDR2 FQNEAQ (reference sequence). V lost 1 base and J lost 4; bases outside the gene matches: 6. CDR3 DNA: TGTGCCAGCAGCTTAGTTGGGGACAGTTCCTATGGCTACACCTTC. Translating it yields CASSLVGDSSYGYTF.

The chain recombines TRBV6-5 with TRBJ1-4; tentatively, D is TRBD1 (5 bases). This CDR3 spans 15 amino acids. CDR1 is MNHEY and CDR2 is SVGAGI in the germline V gene. Trimming took off 0 bases at V and 7 bases at J, with 12 bases between the two ends. The CDR3, as DNA: TGTGCCAGCAGTTACTCTTCGGGGGGGAGTGAAAAACTGTTTTTT. This sequence encodes CASSYSSGGSEKLFF.

This clone was seen a handful of times. CDR3 sequence reads: CASSQRTENEQYF. The CDR3 DNA follows: TGTGCCAGCAGCCAGCGGACGGAAAACGAGCAGTACTTC. The chain is built from TRBV12-3 or TRBV12-4 and TRBJ2-7; the D gene is possibly TRBD2 (5 bases). Trimming pared 6 bases from V and 5 bases from J, leaving 14 bases between. This CDR3 spans 13 amino acids.

The table lists this clone with a few counts. This chain connects TRBV5-6 to TRBJ2-7, with D perhaps TRBD2 (5 bases). Trimming removed 2 bases from V and 6 bases from J, with 6 bases in between. The CDR3 length is 11 residues. The germline V gene encodes CDR1 SGHDT and CDR2 YYEEEE. DNA of the CDR3: TGTGCCAGCAGCTTTGCGGGCGAGCAGTACTTC. Protein product: CASSFAGEQYF.